One and the same sample provided the 2 T cell receptor beta chains below, sequenced in a study of beta chain features in type 1 diabetes. All of the isolated RNA was reverse transcribed, so expressed TCRB transcripts were sequenced. The table came from immunoSEQ multiplex PCR; TCRdb's copy has only in-frame clones and leaves some out. The sample carries fewer than 250,000 clones, over 65% recorded once. Sequences were obtained from naive CD4+ T cells from blood. Receptor source: a man younger than 45 in good health.

This sequence joins TRBV29-1 and TRBJ2-5; maybe TRBD2 (5 bases). The germline CDR1 and CDR2 sequences are SQVTM and ANQGSEA. This CDR3 is 12 amino acids long. V was clipped by 4 bases and J by 2 bases, with 8 bases between them. CDR3 sequence: CSVARTQETQYF. The CDR3 DNA sequence: TGCAGCGTTGCACGGACTCAAGAGACCCAGTACTTC.

The rearrangement joins TRBV9 to TRBJ2-3; D assignment may be TRBD1 or TRBD2 (5 bases each). The CDR3 runs to 15 residues. Germline V gene lookup returns CDR1 SGDLS and CDR2 YYNGEE. V was clipped by 3 bases and J by 0 bases, with 11 bases between them. CDR3 protein: CASSAGTSSTDTQYF. The CDR3 nucleotides read TGTGCCAGCAGCGCCGGGACCTCTAGCACAGATACGCAGTATTTT. Full variable domain (remainder filled in from reference TRBV9 and TRBJ2-3): DSGVTQTPKHLITATGQRVTLRCSPRSGDLSVYWYQQSLDQGLQFLIQYYNGEERAKGNILERFSAQQFPDLHSELNLSSLELGDSALYFCASSAGTSSTDTQYFGPGTRLTVL.